Included here is one T cell receptor (beta chain) sequence, with context. HIV-negative, healthy adults without recent acute infections or vaccinations were the donors. There were only Caucasian adults among the donors, and all lived in Nashville, Tennessee. The record originates from a study of shared clonotypes between healthy human individuals. PCR replicates performed on unsorted PBMC used approximately 310 ng DNA, 28,000 or so T cell genomes. Clones were read by immunoSEQ multiplex PCR, and TCRdb kept only the in-frame ones, dropping some. The sample has about 600,000 clones; 70% to 80% are singletons. V lost 7 bases and J 5 bases, leaving 23 bases between the germline ends. The CDR3 length is 16 residues. Germline V gene lookup returns CDR1 SGHRS and CDR2 YFSETQ.

V is TRBV5-1 and J is TRBJ2-3; tentative D call: TRBD2 (6 bases). The receptor's source is a woman between 40 and 50 years old in good health. Some clones in this sample may be carry-over from other donors' samples. Sequencing input: PBMCs. As DNA, the CDR3 is TGCGCCAGCCGCAACCAAAGGGAGGTAGCGCTAGATACGCAGTATTTT. This gives the protein CASRNQREVALDTQYF.